These 16 T cell receptor beta chains share one sample of origin, sequenced in a study of shared clonotypes between healthy human individuals. Profiled with immunoSEQ multiplex PCR; TCRdb holds only in-frame clones, not every one. The sample comprises 1.4 million to 1.5 million clones, 95% to 97% of which are singletons, and 1.2% rests with the top ten. Sequencing was carried out using naive CD4+ T cells sorted from blood. Subset defined: CD45RA+ positively selected. These receptors all come from a man aged 30 to 39 in good health.

This chain joins TRBV6-4 and TRBJ1-1, with D hard to call. V gave up 0 bases and J gave up 4 bases, with 21 bases separating them. This CDR3 spans 18 amino acids. Germline V gene lookup returns CDR1 MRHNA and CDR2 SNTAGT. The CDR3 sequence is CASSDSLSRAIRSTEAFF. CDR3 nucleotides: TGTGCCAGCAGTGACTCATTATCTAGGGCTATTAGGAGCACTGAAGCTTTCTTT.

Concerning this clone itself: Within the sample, other DNA sequences also encode this same CDR3. The V call is TRBV27, the J call TRBJ1-1; D not resolved. Per germline, CDR1 MNHEY and CDR2 SMNVEV (reference sequence). This CDR3 region has 14 residues. V was clipped by 2 bases and J by 1 base, with 8 bases between them. The CDR3 loop reads CASSLMLGNTEAFF. In DNA form, the CDR3 reads TGTGCCAGCAGTTTAATGCTCGGGAACACTGAAGCTTTCTTT.

The V call is TRBV5-1, the J call TRBJ2-1; no reliable D call. This CDR3 has 15 residues. Germline V CDR1 and CDR2: SGHRS, YFSETQ. V gave up 1 base and J gave up 0 bases, with 8 bases separating them. The CDR3 is CASSLLPGSYNEQFF. Written as DNA, the CDR3 is TGCGCCAGCAGCTTGCTTCCGGGCTCCTACAATGAGCAGTTCTTC.

The rearrangement joins TRBV7-8 to TRBJ1-1; D is possibly TRBD1 (5 bases). V was clipped by 5 bases and J by 4 bases, with 11 bases between them. The germline gives CDR1 SGHVS, CDR2 FQNEAQ. CDR3 length equals 13 residues. The CDR3 nucleotides are TGTGCCAGCAGCCTGGGGGGGAGCACTGAAGCTTTCTTT. It encodes CASSLGGSTEAFF.

Written as DNA, the CDR3 is TGTGCCAGTAGTATCATCGCCGGGACTAGAATGGTTGAGCAGTTCTTC. Translated, it gives CASSIIAGTRMVEQFF. The chain has TRBV19 and TRBJ2-1, with 8 bases that match TRBD2. With V trimmed by 3 bases and J by 9 bases, 13 bases remained unmatched. CDR1 and CDR2 (germline): LNHDA, SQIVND (reference sequence). CDR3 size: 16 residues.

Only one count was recorded for this clone. Different DNA sequences within this sample yield the same CDR3. The gene calls are TRBV6-5 and TRBJ1-4; D remains ambiguous. Germline V gene lookup returns CDR1 MNHEY and CDR2 SVGAGI. V shed 0 bases and J shed 4 bases, with 6 bases lying between them. This CDR3 has 14 amino acids. The CDR3, as DNA: TGTGCCAGCAGTTACTCAGGGTTTAATGAAAAACTGTTTTTT. It specifies CASSYSGFNEKLFF.

DNA of the CDR3: TGCAGCGTGACATCCGGGACCCCCAATGAGCAGTTCTTC. Protein product: CSVTSGTPNEQFF. The chain joins TRBV29-1 to TRBJ2-1, with D possibly being TRBD1 or TRBD2 (5 bases each). Trimming pared 6 bases from V and 6 bases from J, leaving 15 bases between. The V gene's germline CDR1 is SQVTM and CDR2 ANQGSEA. This CDR3 region has 13 residues.

The chain carries TRBV10-1 and TRBJ2-2; no clear D. V was pared by 8 bases and J by 5 bases, with 15 bases between. Germline CDR1 reads WNHNN; CDR2 reads SYGVQD (reference sequence). There are 14 residues in the CDR3. CDR3 DNA sequence: TGCGCCAGCTCCGCAGCGAAGGGTACCGGGGAGCTGTTTTTT. It codes for CASSAAKGTGELFF.

The table lists this clone with a count of one. The chain has TRBV18 and TRBJ2-7; D tentatively reads TRBD1 or TRBD2 (5 bases each). Germline assignment: CDR1 KGHSH and CDR2 LQKENI. The germline V and J ends were trimmed by 2 bases and 5 bases, with 19 bases remaining between them. The length of the CDR3 is 16 residues. The CDR3 DNA reads as TGTGCCAGCTCACCAGGCTTTGGATCAAGGGGACACGAGCAGTACTTC. As protein: CASSPGFGSRGHEQYF. The full variable domain, with the rest looked up from reference TRBV18 and TRBJ2-7, is NAGVMQNPRHLVRRRGQEARLRCSPMKGHSHVYWYRQLPEEGLKFMVYLQKENIIDESGMPKERFSAEFPKEGPSILRIQQVVRGDSAAYFCASSPGFGSRGHEQYFGPGTRLTVT.

This rearrangement joins TRBV7-2 to TRBJ1-1, with 10 positions matching TRBD1. Germline V gene data show CDR1 as SGHTA and CDR2 as FQGNSA. J was trimmed by 0 bases and V by 1 base; bases with no gene match: 8. This CDR3 region has 18 residues. The CDR3 region is CASSLVWTGGAMNTEAFF. The DNA of the CDR3 is TGTGCCAGCAGCTTAGTTTGGACAGGGGGGGCGATGAACACTGAAGCTTTCTTT.

The chain has TRBV5-1 and TRBJ1-1; no clear D. Germline CDR1 SGHRS, CDR2 YFSETQ. The CDR3 loop spans 11 amino acids. The V end lost 3 bases, the J end lost 8 bases, and 8 bases lay between the germline ends. CDR3 residues: CASSSQREAFF. CDR3 in DNA: TGCGCCAGCAGCTCTCAAAGAGAAGCTTTCTTT. Looking up the rest from reference TRBV5-1 and TRBJ1-1 gives the full variable domain: KAGVTQTPRYLIKTRGQQVTLSCSPISGHRSVSWYQQTPGQGLQFLFEYFSETQRNKGNFPGRFSGRQFSNSRSEMNVSTLELGDSALYLCASSSQREAFFGQGTRLTVV.

This clone was recorded only once. V is TRBV7-2 and J is TRBJ1-1, with 10 bases lining up with TRBD1. Trimming cost V 0 bases and J 7 bases; bases outside gene matches: 11. Germline V gene lookup returns CDR1 SGHTA and CDR2 FQGNSA. This CDR3 is 17 amino acids long. The CDR3 nucleotides read TGTGCCAGCAGCTTAGCCAGAGACAGGGGGCGGCGTAGTGAAGCTTTCTTT. It yields the protein CASSLARDRGRRSEAFF.

The chain uses TRBV4-3 and TRBJ2-7; D tentatively fits TRBD1 or TRBD2 (5 bases each). The CDR3 has 15 residues. V gave up 4 bases and J gave up 2 bases, with 15 bases separating them. Germline CDR1 is LGHNA and CDR2 is YSLEER. The CDR3 DNA follows: TGCGCCAGCAGCCCTACTCGGGGCAGCGCCTACGAGCAGTACTTC. Translation gives CASSPTRGSAYEQYF.

CDR3 loop: CASSSTPGNEQFF. For the CDR3, the DNA is TGCGCCAGCAGCTCGACACCTGGCAATGAGCAGTTCTTC. The chain uses TRBV5-1 and TRBJ2-1, with D unresolved. Trimming removed 3 bases at V and 6 bases at J, with 10 bases between. Germline V CDR1 and CDR2: SGHRS, YFSETQ. The CDR3 spans 13 residues.

CDR3 nucleotides: TGTGCCAGTAGAGAGGGAGGAAATCAGCCCCAGCATTTT. Translation gives CASREGGNQPQHF. The gene calls are TRBV19 and TRBJ1-5; D is undetermined. The CDR3 has 13 amino acids. The ends were cut back, 6 bases at V and 4 bases at J, with 10 bases in the middle. Looked up from germline, CDR1 is LNHDA and CDR2 is SQIVND (reference sequence).

V usage is TRBV20-1 and J usage is TRBJ1-1; D remains ambiguous. This CDR3 is built from 11 residues. Looked up from germline, CDR1 is DFQATT and CDR2 is SNEGSKA (reference sequence). Deletions cut 2 bases from V and 7 bases from J, with 8 bases between. The CDR3 bases are TGCAGTGCTAGACCCCAGAATGAAGCTTTCTTT. As protein: CSARPQNEAFF.